This TCR beta chain is from a study of human T cells and chemical hapten exposure (dated by TCRdb to about 2021). In terms of the full investigation: For sensitization, 2% DPC in acetone was applied to a 2 cm by 2 cm area of upper inner arm skin. Libraries were combined into a pool for sequencing, and differences in TCR yield between samples came mainly from small differences in library volumes within the pool. Roughly 30 alopecia patients provided blood for TCR sequencing at one to four time points (pre-sensitization, 2, 6 and 24 weeks). Peripheral blood TCR repertoire changes were tracked in vivo in alopecia patients during primary and secondary sensitization to the hapten diphenylcyclopropenone (DPC). The patient cohort, mostly female, included alopecia areata with under or over 50% scalp involvement, alopecia totalis and alopecia universalis. Throughout the study period of around 24 weeks, patients also received therapeutic DPC doses to the scalp every week. Blood samples were taken from patients before sensitization (week 0) and then at 2, 6 and about 24 weeks after DPC sensitization. Patch testing was performed on the upper back with Finn chambers containing 0.01% DPC, and the patch tests were scored after 6 days according to International Contact Dermatitis Research Group standards. What the study reported, not specific to this receptor: Repeated subsampling changed both the strength of the expansion versus patch-test correlation and the threshold at which the correlation became significant. Patch test score was positively correlated with the number of PT1 expanded TCRs, with significance at thresholds 8, 16 and 32 but not at 4. Expanded TCRs formed significantly more large CDR3 similarity clusters than pre-sensitization or healthy control sets, consistent with antigen-driven responses. Because every patient had alopecia, a presumed autoimmune disease, the patients' immune response might differ from that of healthy individuals. No change with DPC sensitization was found in the number of TCRs above 1 in 1000 frequency, and no evidence of global repertoire structure alterations was found.

From a lookup of the germline V gene (reference sequence), CDR1 and CDR2 are SEHNR and FQNEAQ. The CDR3 runs 15 amino acids, cysteine and phenylalanine included. Only the CDR3 DNA stays, 45 bases, in frame from base 1. V and J lose 3 bases and 0 bases, and a span of 9 bases separates them. The time point label corresponds to: pre-sensitization, week 0. This specimen's treatment or condition label, interpreted: therapeutic diphenylcyclopropenone sensitization with weekly scalp DPC. At each patch-test visit, blood was drawn before the patch test was applied. Patients were considered eligible if aged 18 to 70, diagnosed with alopecia and deemed suitable for DPC therapy, and patients were excluded if pregnant. Total RNA was isolated from unfractionated whole blood collected in Tempus Blood RNA tubes. Libraries were constructed by RACE. Sequenced on a NextSeq 500. During library preparation, unique molecular identifiers were attached to individual cDNA molecules so that TCRs could be counted in a quantitative, reproducible way. For every blood RNA sample, sequencing covered both the TCR alpha and TCR beta chains. On the authors' methods: A median of roughly 99,000 TCRs per sample was observed, with a range of about 23,224 to 690,600. V, J and CDR3 annotation of the TCR reads was performed with the Decombinator software suite. For the PS versus PT1 abundance plots, all samples were subsampled to the same number of TCRs (28,000). TCRs were defined as expanded if absent before sensitization and observed at least eight times at the 2-week time point. Starting from the raw public reads, TCRdb applied fastp trimming at Q25, assembled clones with MiXCR and retained in-frame beta chains. Each record represents a unique CDR3 protein, reported with the most common genes and DNA among its rows. The V and J calls and clone size come from TCRdb's table, not from the authors' own analysis. Recorded for this sample are approximately 260,000 distinct CDR3 sequences; 7.5% to 10% of them occurred a single time. Clones ranked in the top ten supply over 2% of the sample.

As for this clonotype: Its antigen remains unidentified. No qualities accompany the bases; no much larger clone lies one base away.

The V gene is TRBV7-9 and the J gene is TRBJ2-1, with no reliable assignment of the D segment. The receptor's source is a woman in her forties with alopecia areata. Some clones in this sample may be carry-over from other donors' samples. The sample consisted of whole blood, taken in connection with sensitization to the hapten diphenylcyclopropenone (DPC). For the CDR3, the sequence is CASSLGRTSYNEQFF. The DNA sequence is as follows: TGTGCCAGCAGCTTGGGCAGGACCTCCTACAATGAGCAGTTCTTC.